This TCR beta chain was profiled in a study of blood T cells in healthy people across ages. Findings and limits, study-wide: Older age went with lower TCR beta diversity per million T cells, in a roughly linear way. Not knowing donor CMV status may have confounded expanded clonotype changes.

About this clonotype: Its specificity is not known.

V was clipped by 4 bases and J by 1 base; unmatched bases: 4. This CDR3 has 15 amino acids. PCR was performed a second time for about 6 to 12 cycles using a sample-barcoded 5' primer and a J-beta primer mix. TCRdb reprocessed the 5' RACE reads with MiXCR, giving one entry per CDR3 protein. The sample has about 650,000 distinct CDR3 sequences, over 40% seen once. The chain joins TRBV12-3 or TRBV12-4 to TRBJ1-1; 9 bases line up with TRBD1. The source is a woman of 80 years or more in good health. The source material was blood. The CDR3 reads CASSSTQGANTEAFF. In nucleotides, the CDR3 is TGTGCCAGCAGTTCTACACAGGGGGCGAACACTGAAGCTTTCTTT.